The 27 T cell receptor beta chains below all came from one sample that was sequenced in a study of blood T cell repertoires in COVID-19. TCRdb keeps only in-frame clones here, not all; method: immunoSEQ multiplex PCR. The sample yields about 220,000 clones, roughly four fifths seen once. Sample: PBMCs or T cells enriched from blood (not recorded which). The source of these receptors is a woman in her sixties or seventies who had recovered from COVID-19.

CDR3 loop: CASSFRARNTGELFF. For the CDR3, the DNA is TGTGCCAGCAGTTTCAGGGCCCGGAACACCGGGGAGCTGTTTTTT. The chain couples TRBV6-2 or TRBV6-3 to TRBJ2-2, with D perhaps matching TRBD1 (5 bases). The V gene lost 4 bases and the J gene lost 1 base, with 10 bases spanning the gap. The germline V gene has CDR1 MNHEY and CDR2 SVGEGT. The CDR3 sequence is 15 residues long.

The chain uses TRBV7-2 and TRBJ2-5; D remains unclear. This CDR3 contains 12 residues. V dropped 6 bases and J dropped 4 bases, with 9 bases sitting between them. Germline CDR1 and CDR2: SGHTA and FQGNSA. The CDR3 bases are TGTGCCAGCAGTTTGTGGAGAGAGACCCAGTACTTC. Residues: CASSLWRETQYF.

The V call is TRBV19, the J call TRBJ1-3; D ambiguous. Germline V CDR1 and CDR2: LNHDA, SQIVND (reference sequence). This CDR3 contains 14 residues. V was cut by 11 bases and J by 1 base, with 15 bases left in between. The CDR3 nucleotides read TGTGCCTGCCAGGCTGCAATATCTGGAAACACCATATATTTT. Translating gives CACQAAISGNTIYF.

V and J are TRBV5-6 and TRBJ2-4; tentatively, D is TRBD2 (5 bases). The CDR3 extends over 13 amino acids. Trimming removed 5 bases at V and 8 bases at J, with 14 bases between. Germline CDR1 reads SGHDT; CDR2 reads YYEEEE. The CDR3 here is CASSLRDYDIQYF. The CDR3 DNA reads TGTGCCAGCAGTCTCCGCGACTACGACATTCAGTACTTC.

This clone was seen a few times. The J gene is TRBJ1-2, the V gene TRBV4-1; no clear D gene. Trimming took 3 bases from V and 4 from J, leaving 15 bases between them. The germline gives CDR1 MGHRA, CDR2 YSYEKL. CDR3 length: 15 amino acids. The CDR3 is CASSQKEGTIYGYTF. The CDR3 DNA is TGCGCCAGCAGCCAGAAAGAGGGTACCATCTATGGCTACACCTTC.

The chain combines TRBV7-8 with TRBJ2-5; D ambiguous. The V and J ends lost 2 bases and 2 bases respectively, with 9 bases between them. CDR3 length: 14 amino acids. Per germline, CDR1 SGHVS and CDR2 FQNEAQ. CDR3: CASSLMAEQETQYF. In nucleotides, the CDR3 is TGTGCCAGCAGCTTAATGGCGGAGCAAGAGACCCAGTACTTC.

The CDR3 loop reads CASSGRDRSYNEQFF. The CDR3 DNA is TGTGCCAGCAGCGGCCGGGACAGGTCCTACAATGAGCAGTTCTTC. The chain is built from TRBV7-8 and TRBJ2-1; 8 bases are a match to TRBD1. The CDR3 is 15 amino acids. Germline V gene sequence: CDR1 SGHVS, CDR2 FQNEAQ. J lost 1 base, V lost 5 bases, and 4 bases had no gene match.

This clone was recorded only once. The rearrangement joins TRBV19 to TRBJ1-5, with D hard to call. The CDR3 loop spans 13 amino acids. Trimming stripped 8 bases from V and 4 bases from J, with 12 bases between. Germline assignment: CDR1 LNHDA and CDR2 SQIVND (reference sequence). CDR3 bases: TGTGCCAGTCGTCGTGTGGAGAATCAGCCCCAGCATTTT. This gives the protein CASRRVENQPQHF. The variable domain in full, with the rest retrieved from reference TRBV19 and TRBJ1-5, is DGGITQSPKYLFRKEGQNVTLSCEQNLNHDAMYWYRQDPGQGLRLIYYSQIVNDFQKGDIAEGYSVSREKKESFPLTVTSAQKNPTAFYLCASRRVENQPQHFGDGTRLSIL.

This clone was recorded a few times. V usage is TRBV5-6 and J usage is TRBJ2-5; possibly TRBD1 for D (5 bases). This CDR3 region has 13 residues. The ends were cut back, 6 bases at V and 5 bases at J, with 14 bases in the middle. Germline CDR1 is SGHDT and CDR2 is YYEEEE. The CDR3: CASKIQGTETQYF. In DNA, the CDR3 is TGTGCCAGCAAGATTCAGGGAACGGAGACCCAGTACTTC.

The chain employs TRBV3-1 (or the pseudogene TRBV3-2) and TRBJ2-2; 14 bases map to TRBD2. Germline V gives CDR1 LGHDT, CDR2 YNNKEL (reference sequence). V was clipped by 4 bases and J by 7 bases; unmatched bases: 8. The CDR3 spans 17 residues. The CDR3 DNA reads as TGTGCCAGCAGCCCCGGGACTAGCGGGAGTAGGATCGGGGAGCTGTTTTTT. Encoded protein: CASSPGTSGSRIGELFF.

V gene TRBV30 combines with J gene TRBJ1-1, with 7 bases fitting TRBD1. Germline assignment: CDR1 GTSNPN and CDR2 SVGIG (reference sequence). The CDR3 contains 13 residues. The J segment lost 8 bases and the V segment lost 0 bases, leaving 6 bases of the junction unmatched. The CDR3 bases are TGTGCCTGGAGTGTACGAGGGGGCGCGGAAGCTTTCTTT. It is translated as CAWSVRGGAEAFF.

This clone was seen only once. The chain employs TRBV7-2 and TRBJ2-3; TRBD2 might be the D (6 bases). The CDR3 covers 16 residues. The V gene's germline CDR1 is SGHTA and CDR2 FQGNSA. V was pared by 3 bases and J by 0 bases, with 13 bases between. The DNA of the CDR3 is TGTGCCAGCAGCTTGCGTAGCGGCCCTAGCACAGATACGCAGTATTTT. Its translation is CASSLRSGPSTDTQYF.

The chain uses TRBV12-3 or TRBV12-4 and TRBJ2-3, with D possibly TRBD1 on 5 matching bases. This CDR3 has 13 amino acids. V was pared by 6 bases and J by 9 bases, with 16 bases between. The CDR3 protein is CASRLSGPDTQYF. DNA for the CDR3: TGTGCCAGCAGACTCTCAGGGCCGGACACGCAGTATTTT.

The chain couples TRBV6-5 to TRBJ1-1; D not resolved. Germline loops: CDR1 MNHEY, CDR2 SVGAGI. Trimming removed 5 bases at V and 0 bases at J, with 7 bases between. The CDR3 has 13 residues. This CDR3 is CASSPLLNTEAFF. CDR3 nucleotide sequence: TGTGCCAGCAGTCCCCTTTTGAACACTGAAGCTTTCTTT.

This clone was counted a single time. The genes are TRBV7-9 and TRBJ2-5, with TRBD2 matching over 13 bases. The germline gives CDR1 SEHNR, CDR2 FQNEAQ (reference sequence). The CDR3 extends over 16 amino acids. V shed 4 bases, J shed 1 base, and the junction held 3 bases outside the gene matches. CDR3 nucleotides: TGTGCCAGCAGCTCACGGACTAGCGGGGGCCAAGAGACCCAGTACTTC. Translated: CASSSRTSGGQETQYF.

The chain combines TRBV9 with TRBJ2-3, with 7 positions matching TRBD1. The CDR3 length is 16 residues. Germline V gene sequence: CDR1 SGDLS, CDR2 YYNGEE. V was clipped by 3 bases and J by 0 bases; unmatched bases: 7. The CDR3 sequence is CASSGYRGPSTDTQYF. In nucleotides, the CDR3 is TGTGCCAGCAGCGGGTACAGGGGACCTAGCACAGATACGCAGTATTTT.

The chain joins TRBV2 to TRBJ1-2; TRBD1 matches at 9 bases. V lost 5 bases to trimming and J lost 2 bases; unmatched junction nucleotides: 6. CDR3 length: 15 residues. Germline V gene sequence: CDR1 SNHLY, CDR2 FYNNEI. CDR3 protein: CASSQPGQGNYGYTF. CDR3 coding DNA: TGTGCCAGCAGTCAACCGGGACAGGGCAACTATGGCTACACCTTC.

For the CDR3, the DNA is TGTGCCGGCTCGGGTATGAACACTGAAGCTTTCTTT. Its translation is CAGSGMNTEAFF. The chain recombines TRBV2 with TRBJ1-1; unclear D gene. CDR3 size: 12 residues. Trimming removed 11 bases from V and 0 bases from J, with 10 bases in between. The germline gives CDR1 SNHLY, CDR2 FYNNEI.

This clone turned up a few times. In DNA form, the CDR3 reads TGTGCCAGCAGCCTCTTCCCTAGCTCCTACAATGAGCAGTTCTTC. It specifies CASSLFPSSYNEQFF. The chain uses TRBV6-2 or TRBV6-3 and TRBJ2-1, with no clear D. V lost 6 bases, J lost 0 bases, and 12 bases lay in between. Germline assignment: CDR1 MNHEY and CDR2 SVGEGT. The CDR3 covers 15 residues.

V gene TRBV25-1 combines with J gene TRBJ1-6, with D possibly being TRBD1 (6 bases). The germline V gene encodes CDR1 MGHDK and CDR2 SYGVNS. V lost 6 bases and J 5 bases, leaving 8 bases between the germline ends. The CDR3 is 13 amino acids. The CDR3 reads CASRQGHNSPLHF. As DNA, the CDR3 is TGTGCCAGCAGACAGGGTCATAATTCACCCCTCCACTTT. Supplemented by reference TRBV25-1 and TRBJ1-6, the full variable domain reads EADIYQTPRYLVIGTGKKITLECSQTMGHDKMYWYQQDPGMELHLIHYSYGVNSTEKGDLSSESTVSRIRTEHFPLTLESARPSHTSQYLCASRQGHNSPLHFGNGTRLTVT.

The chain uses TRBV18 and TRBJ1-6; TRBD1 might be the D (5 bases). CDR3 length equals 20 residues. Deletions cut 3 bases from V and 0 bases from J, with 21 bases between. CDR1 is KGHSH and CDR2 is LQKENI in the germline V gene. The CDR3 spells CASSPQGAPFPSSYNSPLHF. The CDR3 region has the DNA TGTGCCAGCTCACCTCAAGGGGCCCCATTTCCCAGCTCCTATAATTCACCCCTCCACTTT.

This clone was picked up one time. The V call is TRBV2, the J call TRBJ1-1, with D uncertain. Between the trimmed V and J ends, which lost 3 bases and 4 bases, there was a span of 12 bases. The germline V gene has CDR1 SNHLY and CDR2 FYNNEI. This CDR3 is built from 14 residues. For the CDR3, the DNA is TGTGCCAGCAGTGAGGGCACCAGATTCACTGAAGCTTTCTTT. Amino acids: CASSEGTRFTEAFF.

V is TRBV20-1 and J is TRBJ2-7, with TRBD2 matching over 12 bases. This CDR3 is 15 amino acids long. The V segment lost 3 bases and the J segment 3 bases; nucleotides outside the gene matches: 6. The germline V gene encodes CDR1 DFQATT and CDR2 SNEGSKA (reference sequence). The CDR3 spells CSASKLAGGLYEQYF. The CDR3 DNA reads TGCAGTGCTAGTAAGCTAGCGGGGGGGCTCTACGAGCAGTACTTC.

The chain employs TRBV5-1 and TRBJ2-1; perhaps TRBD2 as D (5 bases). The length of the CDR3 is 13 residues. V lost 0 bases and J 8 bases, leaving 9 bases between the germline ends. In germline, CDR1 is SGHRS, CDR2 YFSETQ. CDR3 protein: CASSLAGDHEQFF. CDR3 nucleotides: TGCGCCAGCAGCTTGGCCGGGGATCATGAGCAGTTCTTC.

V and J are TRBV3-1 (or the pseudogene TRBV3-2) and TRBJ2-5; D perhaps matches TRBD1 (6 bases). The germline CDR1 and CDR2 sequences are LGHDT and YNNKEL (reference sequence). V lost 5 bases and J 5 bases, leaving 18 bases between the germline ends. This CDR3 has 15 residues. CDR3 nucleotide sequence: TGTGCCAGCAGCGATAGACAGGTTCATTTGGAGACCCAGTACTTC. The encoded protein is CASSDRQVHLETQYF.

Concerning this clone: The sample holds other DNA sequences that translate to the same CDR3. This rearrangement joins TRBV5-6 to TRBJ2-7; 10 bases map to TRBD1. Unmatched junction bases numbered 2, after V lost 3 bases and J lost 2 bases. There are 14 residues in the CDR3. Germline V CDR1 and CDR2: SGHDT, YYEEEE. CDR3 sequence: CASSSGTGAYEQYF. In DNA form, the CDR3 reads TGTGCCAGCAGCTCGGGGACAGGGGCCTACGAGCAGTACTTC.

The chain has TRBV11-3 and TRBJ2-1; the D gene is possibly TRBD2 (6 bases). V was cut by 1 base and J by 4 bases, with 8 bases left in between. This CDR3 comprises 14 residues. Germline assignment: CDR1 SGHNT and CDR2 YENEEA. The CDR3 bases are TGTGCCAGCAGCTTAGCGGGGGTGTACAATGAGCAGTTCTTC. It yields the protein CASSLAGVYNEQFF. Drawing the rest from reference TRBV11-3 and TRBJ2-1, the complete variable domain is EAGVVQSPRYKIIEKKQPVAFWCNPISGHNTLYWYLQNLGQGPELLIRYENEEAVDDSQLPKDRFSAERLKGVDSTLKIQPAELGDSAVYLCASSLAGVYNEQFFGPGTRLTVL.